This entry lists 10 T cell receptor beta chains sequenced from one sample in a study of blood T cell repertoires in COVID-19. Generated by immunoSEQ multiplex PCR, the TCRdb table keeps only in-frame clones and is missing some. This sample carries about 220,000 clones, about four fifths of them seen once, and the ten largest clones take about 1.3%. Sample: PBMCs or T cells enriched from blood (not recorded which). The receptors derive from a middle-aged woman with acute COVID-19.

V and J are TRBV5-1 and TRBJ2-5; 9 positions agree with TRBD2. The CDR3 loop spans 15 amino acids. The V segment lost 2 bases and the J segment 5 bases; nucleotides outside the gene matches: 7. Germline V gives CDR1 SGHRS, CDR2 YFSETQ. The CDR3 sequence: CASSLGLAGYETQYF. CDR3 DNA: TGCGCCAGCAGCTTAGGGCTAGCGGGGTACGAGACCCAGTACTTC.

DNA for the CDR3: TGTGCCAGCAGCGCACAGGGATCGGGCACTGAAGCTTTCTTT. Its protein is CASSAQGSGTEAFF. The V and J genes are TRBV9 and TRBJ1-1; D perhaps matches TRBD1 (6 bases). Germline assignment: CDR1 SGDLS and CDR2 YYNGEE. The CDR3 runs to 14 residues. V gave up 3 bases and J gave up 4 bases, with 13 bases separating them.

The chain is built from TRBV18 and TRBJ1-1; no reliable D call. Germline loops: CDR1 KGHSH, CDR2 LQKENI. CDR3 length: 14 amino acids. Trimming pared 1 base from V and 0 bases from J, leaving 6 bases between. This chain's CDR3 is CASSPLYMNTEAFF. In DNA form, the CDR3 reads TGTGCCAGCTCACCACTATACATGAACACTGAAGCTTTCTTT.

This rearrangement joins TRBV30 to TRBJ2-2, with D possibly TRBD1 on 5 matching bases. Germline CDR1 GTSNPN, CDR2 SVGIG (reference sequence). The V end lost 2 bases, the J end lost 2 bases, and 9 bases lay between the germline ends. The CDR3 is 14 residues long. DNA for the CDR3: TGTGCCTGGAGTCGACAGACAAACACCGGGGAGCTGTTTTTT. It encodes CAWSRQTNTGELFF.

The chain employs TRBV5-6 and TRBJ1-5; D may be TRBD1 (5 bases). V lost 4 bases, J lost 3 bases, and 11 bases lay in between. CDR3 length: 14 amino acids. From germline, CDR1 is SGHDT and CDR2 YYEEEE. The CDR3, as DNA: TGTGCCAGCAGCCGGAGACAGATCAATCAGCCCCAGCATTTT. Translating gives CASSRRQINQPQHF.

The gene calls are TRBV15 and TRBJ2-5, with TRBD1 matching over 7 bases. CDR3 size: 16 residues. Germline loops: CDR1 LNHNV, CDR2 YYDKDF (reference sequence). Trimming cost V 1 base and J 5 bases; bases outside gene matches: 10. CDR3 sequence (DNA): TGTGCCACCAGCAGAGGACGACAGGGTAGTAGGGAGACCCAGTACTTC. This gives the protein CATSRGRQGSRETQYF.

The chain joins TRBV10-3 to TRBJ1-2; 8 bases fit TRBD1. Germline-derived CDR1 and CDR2 are ENHRY and SYGVKD. The CDR3 loop spans 16 amino acids. The V segment lost 2 bases and the J segment 5 bases; nucleotides outside the gene matches: 10. The CDR3 is CAISEVGQGPLYGYTF. CDR3 nucleotide sequence: TGTGCCATCAGTGAGGTTGGACAGGGCCCGCTGTATGGCTACACCTTC.

The chain carries TRBV3-1 (or the pseudogene TRBV3-2) and TRBJ2-2, with 8 bases that match TRBD1. Germline assignment: CDR1 LGHDT and CDR2 YNNKEL (reference sequence). V was pared by 0 bases and J by 9 bases, with 6 bases of the junction left unmatched. This CDR3 has 15 amino acids. The chain's CDR3 is CASSQDGQGFRELFF. The CDR3 DNA reads as TGTGCCAGCAGCCAAGACGGACAGGGATTCCGGGAGCTGTTTTTT.

This clone is a singleton in its sample. The chain uses TRBV28 and TRBJ1-1; D is possibly TRBD1 (5 bases). The CDR3 is 14 amino acids. Trimming cost V 5 bases and J 4 bases, with 14 bases left between them. Germline V gives CDR1 MDHEN, CDR2 SYDVKM. CDR3 amino acids: CASSPPRDPTEAFF. The DNA of the CDR3 is TGTGCCAGCAGTCCCCCCAGGGATCCCACTGAAGCTTTCTTT.

The chain couples TRBV15 to TRBJ1-5; D may be TRBD1 (6 bases). CDR1 is LNHNV and CDR2 is YYDKDF in the germline V gene (reference sequence). The CDR3 totals 16 residues. Trimming took 1 base from V and 6 from J, leaving 16 bases between them. The CDR3 spells CATSRAGRGGFQPQHF. In DNA form, the CDR3 reads TGTGCCACCAGCAGAGCGGGGAGGGGGGGCTTTCAGCCCCAGCATTTT.